The 17 T cell receptor beta chains reported below all come from one sample, sequenced in a study of blood T cell repertoires in COVID-19. Profiling relied on immunoSEQ multiplex PCR, and the TCRdb table lists in-frame clones only, not all of them. The sample has about 81,000 clones; 82% are singletons. The sequencing sample was made of peripheral blood. These TCRs come from a human donor in a cohort sampled during active COVID-19.

The V call is TRBV21-1, the J call TRBJ2-7; TRBD2 was called by the table and not checked on the DNA. TRBV21-1 is a pseudogene locus. This CDR3 is built from 15 residues. CDR3 sequence: CASSERRGGAYEQYF. In DNA, the CDR3 is TGTGCCAGCAGCGAAAGACGTGGCGGAGCCTACGAGCAGTACTTC.

This chain connects TRBV3-1 (or the pseudogene TRBV3-2) to TRBJ1-6; 8 nucleotides agree with TRBD1. Germline V gene sequence: CDR1 LGHDT, CDR2 YNNKEL (reference sequence). The CDR3 sequence is 17 residues long. V lost 0 bases and J lost 6; bases outside the gene matches: 7. The CDR3 loop reads CASSQDLSGTGNSPLHF. DNA of the CDR3: TGTGCCAGCAGCCAAGACCTTTCGGGGACAGGTAATTCACCCCTCCACTTT.

V and J are TRBV19 and TRBJ2-6, with 7 bases fitting TRBD1. Looked up from germline, CDR1 is LNHDA and CDR2 is SQIVND (reference sequence). This CDR3 has 15 residues. Trimming cost V 6 bases and J 4 bases; bases outside gene matches: 6. The chain's CDR3 is CASSQGVTGANVLTF. CDR3 coding DNA: TGTGCCAGTAGCCAGGGGGTGACGGGGGCCAACGTCCTGACTTTC. The full variable domain, in which reference TRBV19 and TRBJ2-6 provide the parts outside the CDR3, is DGGITQSPKYLFRKEGQNVTLSCEQNLNHDAMYWYRQDPGQGLRLIYYSQIVNDFQKGDIAEGYSVSREKKESFPLTVTSAQKNPTAFYLCASSQGVTGANVLTFGAGSRLTVL.

The V call is TRBV3-1 (or the pseudogene TRBV3-2), the J call TRBJ1-5, with D maybe TRBD1 (6 bases). The V end lost 2 bases, the J end lost 6 bases, and 8 bases lay between the germline ends. Germline V gives CDR1 LGHDT, CDR2 YNNKEL (reference sequence). The CDR3 runs to 13 residues. CDR3: CASSQRGGQPQHF. The CDR3 DNA is TGTGCCAGCAGCCAAAGGGGGGGTCAGCCCCAGCATTTT.

This clone was found a few times. The chain couples TRBV5-4 to TRBJ1-1, with D uncertain. The germline V and J ends were trimmed by 1 base and 1 base, with 8 bases remaining between them. CDR3 length: 14 residues. Germline assignment: CDR1 SGHNT and CDR2 YYREEE (reference sequence). The CDR3 bases are TGTGCCAGCAGCTTGATGACACCGAACACTGAAGCTTTCTTT. Translating it yields CASSLMTPNTEAFF.

This clone has only one observation. The V and J genes are TRBV5-1 and TRBJ2-7; TRBD2 matches at 7 bases. Per the germline V gene, CDR1 is SGHRS and CDR2 is YFSETQ. The CDR3 length is 15 residues. V lost 0 bases and J lost 0; bases outside the gene matches: 3. The CDR3 region has the DNA TGCGCCAGCAGCTTGGTTGCGGGGGACTCCTACGAGCAGTACTTC. Translating gives CASSLVAGDSYEQYF.

This CDR3 reads CASSSPAGPNSPLHF. CDR3 nucleotides: TGTGCCAGCAGTTCCCCCGCGGGTCCGAATTCACCCCTCCACTTT. This chain joins TRBV6-5 and TRBJ1-6, with D unresolved. Trimming removed 4 bases at V and 7 bases at J, with 14 bases between. This CDR3 spans 15 amino acids. Per germline, CDR1 MNHEY and CDR2 SVGAGI.

The chain couples TRBV7-9 to TRBJ2-7; tentative D call: TRBD2 (6 bases). V gave up 3 bases and J gave up 4 bases, with 16 bases separating them. This CDR3 is 15 amino acids long. CDR1 and CDR2 (germline): SEHNR, FQNEAQ (reference sequence). The CDR3 DNA reads TGTGCCAGCAGCTTTCCGGCGGGGCGATCTTACGAGCAGTACTTC. Translated, it gives CASSFPAGRSYEQYF.

CDR3 loop: CSVTTGINQPQHF. The CDR3 DNA sequence: TGCAGCGTTACTACAGGGATCAATCAGCCCCAGCATTTT. The chain links TRBV29-1 to TRBJ1-5, with a possible D match to TRBD1 (6 bases). The germline V gene encodes CDR1 SQVTM and CDR2 ANQGSEA. Trimming shortened V by 5 bases and J by 3 bases, and 11 bases separated the two germline ends. The CDR3 spans 13 residues.

The chain links TRBV21-1 to TRBJ1-1; the table's D call TRBD1 went unverified against the DNA. TRBV21-1 is assigned pseudogene status. CDR3 length: 9 amino acids. CDR3 sequence: CASGTGLFF. The CDR3 DNA sequence: TGTGCCAGCGGGACAGGGCTTTTCTTT.

This clone has just a few counts. V is TRBV4-2 and J is TRBJ2-7, with D tentatively TRBD1 (5 bases). CDR3 size: 14 residues. The germline V and J ends were trimmed by 6 bases and 3 bases, with 15 bases remaining between them. Germline CDR1 is LGHNA and CDR2 is YNFKEQ. The CDR3 DNA reads as TGTGCCAGCAGTGTGGTGCCAGGGATCTACGAGCAGTACTTC. It encodes CASSVVPGIYEQYF.

This chain connects TRBV18 to TRBJ1-4, with no clear D. CDR1 is KGHSH, CDR2 LQKENI, per germline. V was trimmed by 2 bases and J by 8 bases, leaving 9 bases between them. The CDR3 is 13 residues long. The CDR3 spells CASSPSPGEKLFF. DNA of the CDR3: TGTGCCAGCTCACCAAGTCCGGGGGAAAAACTGTTTTTT.

The chain uses TRBV5-1 and TRBJ2-5, with 9 bases aligning to TRBD1. This CDR3 is built from 15 residues. CDR1 is SGHRS and CDR2 is YFSETQ in the germline V gene. With V trimmed by 0 bases and J by 3 bases, 3 bases remained unmatched. CDR3 coding DNA: TGCGCCAGCAGCTTGGGGGACAGGGACAAAGAGACCCAGTACTTC. Encoded protein: CASSLGDRDKETQYF. Based on the CDR3 plus reference TRBV5-1 and TRBJ2-5, the full variable domain is KAGVTQTPRYLIKTRGQQVTLSCSPISGHRSVSWYQQTPGQGLQFLFEYFSETQRNKGNFPGRFSGRQFSNSRSEMNVSTLELGDSALYLCASSLGDRDKETQYFGPGTRLLVL.

CDR3 nucleotides: TGTGCCAGTAGTATTGCAGGGGTCGGATCCTACGAGCAGTACTTC. This gives the protein CASSIAGVGSYEQYF. J is TRBJ2-7 and V is TRBV19; tentative D call: TRBD1 (6 bases). The CDR3 spans 15 residues. CDR1 is LNHDA, CDR2 SQIVND, per germline (reference sequence). V lost 3 bases, J lost 1 base, and 13 bases lay in between.

This clone was observed a single time. The chain is built from TRBV5-1 and TRBJ1-3; the match to TRBD1 covers 11 bases. Trimming removed 4 bases from V and 3 bases from J; junction bases left unmatched: 6. CDR1 is SGHRS and CDR2 is YFSETQ in the germline V gene. The CDR3 runs 16 residues. CDR3 residues: CASSNRTGGLGNTIYF. For the CDR3, the DNA is TGCGCCAGCAGCAATCGGACAGGGGGCCTTGGAAACACCATATATTTT.

This chain connects TRBV23-1 to TRBJ2-7, with TRBD1 matching over 7 bases. TRBV23-1 is reported as an ORF; its role is uncertain. The CDR3 loop spans 16 amino acids. V lost 2 bases to trimming and J lost 3 bases; unmatched junction nucleotides: 10. CDR3 sequence: CASSQRERGPSYEQYF. The CDR3 nucleotides are TGCGCCAGCAGTCAAAGGGAGAGGGGGCCGAGCTACGAGCAGTACTTC.

The genes are TRBV11-3 and TRBJ1-6; no clear D. V was pared by 0 bases and J by 7 bases, with 10 bases between. CDR3 length equals 15 residues. Per germline, CDR1 SGHNT and CDR2 YENEEA. CDR3 residues: CASSLDGDVNSPLHF. The CDR3 nucleotides read TGTGCCAGCAGCTTAGACGGGGATGTCAATTCACCCCTCCACTTT.